A selection of T cell receptor beta chains follows, all from one sample in a study of cytomegalovirus exposure and HLA in healthy donors. TCRdb's copy holds only in-frame clones and misses some; the assay was immunoSEQ multiplex PCR. The profile shows 90,000 to 130,000 clones, 90% to 96% of them singletons. Specimen: PBMCs. The receptor source for this set is a woman aged 18-30 years in good health and CMV-seronegative. CDR3s include the opening cysteine and the closing phenylalanine or tryptophan. The D gene is left open where the match is weak.

j_call d_call v_call cdr3_aa cdr3_nt
TRBJ1-6 TRBD1 TRBV11-2 CASSYGQGYSPLHF TGTGCCAGCAGCTATGGACAGGGGTATTCACCCCTCCACTTT
TRBJ2-7 TRBD2 TRBV5-6 CASSYSGTSGGYEQYF TGTGCCAGCAGCTACTCCGGGACTAGCGGGGGCTACGAGCAGTACTTC
TRBJ2-7 TRBD2 TRBV9 CASSAGTSGKYEQYF TGTGCCAGCAGCGCCGGGACTAGCGGAAAATACGAGCAGTACTTC
TRBJ2-2 TRBD1 TRBV7-2 CASSSRQGANTGELFF TGTGCCAGCAGCTCACGACAGGGGGCGAACACCGGGGAGCTGTTTTTT
TRBJ2-6 - TRBV5-1 CASSSRRDSGANVLTF TGCGCCAGCAGCAGCCGTAGAGACTCTGGGGCCAACGTCCTGACTTTC
TRBJ2-5 - TRBV30 CAWSYRVVRSETQYF TGTGCCTGGAGCTACAGGGTGGTGCGCAGTGAGACCCAGTACTTC
TRBJ2-2 TRBD1 TRBV28 CASSSLRDSQSTGELFF TGTGCCAGCAGTTCCCTCCGGGACAGCCAGAGCACCGGGGAGCTGTTTTTT
TRBJ1-5 TRBD1 TRBV18 CASSPNYPGGSNQPQHF TGTGCCAGCTCACCAAATTATCCAGGGGGGAGCAATCAGCCCCAGCATTTT
TRBJ1-1 TRBD1 TRBV18 CATTPDRGLREAFF TGTGCCACCACACCCGACAGGGGCCTTCGTGAAGCTTTCTTT
TRBJ2-3 TRBD1 TRBV18 CASSPGQGATDTQYF TGTGCCAGCTCACCCGGACAGGGGGCGACCGATACGCAGTATTTT
TRBJ1-4 TRBD1 TRBV25-1 CASSEFGTGAGKLFF TGTGCCAGCAGTGAATTTGGGACAGGGGCTGGAAAACTGTTTTTT
TRBJ2-7 - TRBV29-1 CSVERDNYEQYF TGCAGCGTTGAAAGGGACAACTACGAGCAGTACTTC